A selection of T cell receptor beta chains follows, all from one sample in a study of T-cell reconstitution after alpha-beta-depleted transplantation in children. TCRdb recomputed calls from the PCR reads with MiXCR, one row per CDR3 protein. Of 250,000 to 300,000 distinct CDR3 sequences listed, roughly 8.2% are singletons. The sequencing used peripheral blood, collected 360 days after TCRalphabeta/CD19-depleted stem cell transplant. These receptors were obtained from a female patient between 2 and 15 years old who had a stem cell transplant for Fanconi anemia, so the T cells may come from the graft donor. The conserved cysteine and the conserved F or W are not part of the CDR3 here. A D gene is named only where the DNA matches it firmly.

d_call v_call cdr3_aa
. TRBV28 ASSQDSPHNEQF
TRBD1 TRBV5-6 ASSWRQGEYGYT
. TRBV5-1 ASSFLGGNTEAF
TRBD2 TRBV3-1 ACSQEIGGANEQF
. TRBV12-3/TRBV12-4 ASRSSGAGETQY
TRBD1 TRBV20-1 SARGRGRQPQH
. TRBV15 ATSRVQGGRGNQPQH
. TRBV11-2 ASSSHGDSNQPQH
. TRBV5-5 ASSLIGGNQPQH
TRBD2 TRBV2 ASSGSGMGEQY
. TRBV4-3 ASSQGGRDYSYNSPLH
TRBD2 TRBV20-1 SARTLAESYNEQF
. TRBV16 ASSEGVYNEQF
. TRBV5-1 ASSLEGSVPPGHSSYNEQF
. TRBV5-1 ASTLAGLESHTQY